Each of the 3 T cell receptor beta chains below was sequenced from the same sample in a study of T cell responses to AZD1222 COVID-19 vaccine. TCRdb's table, derived via immunoSEQ multiplex PCR, lists solely in-frame clones and lacks some. The sample lists 100,000 to 150,000 clones; around 87% were seen once. Source: peripheral blood, taken on day 0 of AZD1222 vaccination. These receptor sequences come from an adult in good health.

The CDR3: CASSSGLSTAGNTIYF. CDR3 DNA sequence: TGTGCCAGCAGCTCCGGACTCTCCACGGCAGGAAACACCATATATTTT. The chain employs TRBV5-8 and TRBJ1-3, with D unclear. Germline V CDR1 and CDR2: SGHTS, YDEGEE. The CDR3 runs 16 residues. With 3 bases removed from V and 4 bases from J, the gap between germline ends came to 17 bases.

The chain employs TRBV10-3 and TRBJ2-7; no definite D call. This CDR3 contains 13 residues. V gave up 0 bases and J gave up 3 bases, with 6 bases separating them. Germline V lookup: CDR1 ENHRY, CDR2 SYGVKD. Here the CDR3 DNA reads TGTGCCATCAGTGAGTCGCAGAACTACGAGCAGTACTTC. Amino acids: CAISESQNYEQYF.

V and J are TRBV11-2 and TRBJ1-5; D unclear. CDR3 size: 14 residues. The germline V gene encodes CDR1 SGHAT and CDR2 FQNNGV. V lost 3 bases and J lost 1, with 7 bases in between. CDR3: CASSFRDSNQPQHF. CDR3 coding DNA: TGTGCCAGCAGCTTCCGTGACAGCAATCAGCCCCAGCATTTT. The full variable domain, with the rest looked up from reference TRBV11-2 and TRBJ1-5, is EAGVAQSPRYKIIEKRQSVAFWCNPISGHATLYWYQQILGQGPKLLIQFQNNGVVDDSQLPKDRFSAERLKGVDSTLKIQPAKLEDSAVYLCASSFRDSNQPQHFGDGTRLSIL.